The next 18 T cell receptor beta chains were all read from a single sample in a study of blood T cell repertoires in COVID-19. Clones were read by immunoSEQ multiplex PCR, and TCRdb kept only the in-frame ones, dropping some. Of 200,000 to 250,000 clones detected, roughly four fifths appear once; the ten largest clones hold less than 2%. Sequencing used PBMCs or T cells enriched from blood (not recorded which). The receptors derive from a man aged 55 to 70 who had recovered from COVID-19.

CDR3 bases: TGTGCCAGCATGAAGAGTAGCAATCAGCCCCAGCATTTT. It codes for CASMKSSNQPQHF. The rearrangement links TRBV21-1 to TRBJ1-5. TRBV21-1 is described as a pseudogene. The CDR3 contains 13 residues.

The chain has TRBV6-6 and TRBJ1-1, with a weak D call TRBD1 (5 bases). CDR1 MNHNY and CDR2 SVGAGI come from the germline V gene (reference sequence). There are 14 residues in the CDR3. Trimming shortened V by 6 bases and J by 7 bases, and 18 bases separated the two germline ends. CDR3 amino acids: CASRSTGAGIEAFF. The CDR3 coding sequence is TGTGCCAGCAGGTCAACAGGTGCCGGCATTGAAGCTTTCTTT.

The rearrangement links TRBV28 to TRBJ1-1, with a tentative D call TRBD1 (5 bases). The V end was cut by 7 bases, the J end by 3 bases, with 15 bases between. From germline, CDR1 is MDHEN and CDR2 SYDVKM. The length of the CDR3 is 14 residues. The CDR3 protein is CASTIGGADTEAFF. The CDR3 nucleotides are TGTGCCAGCACCATCGGAGGGGCTGACACTGAAGCTTTCTTT. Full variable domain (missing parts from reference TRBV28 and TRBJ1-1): DVKVTQSSRYLVKRTGEKVFLECVQDMDHENMFWYRQDPGLGLRLIYFSYDVKMKEKGDIPEGYSVSREKKERFSLILESASTNQTSMYLCASTIGGADTEAFFGQGTRLTVV.

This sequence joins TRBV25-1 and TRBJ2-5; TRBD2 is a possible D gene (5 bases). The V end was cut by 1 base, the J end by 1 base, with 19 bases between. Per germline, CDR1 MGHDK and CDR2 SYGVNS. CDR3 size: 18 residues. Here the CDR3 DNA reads TGTGCCAGCAGTGAATGGAGAGGCCCGGGATTGGGCCAAGAGACCCAGTACTTC. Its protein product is CASSEWRGPGLGQETQYF.

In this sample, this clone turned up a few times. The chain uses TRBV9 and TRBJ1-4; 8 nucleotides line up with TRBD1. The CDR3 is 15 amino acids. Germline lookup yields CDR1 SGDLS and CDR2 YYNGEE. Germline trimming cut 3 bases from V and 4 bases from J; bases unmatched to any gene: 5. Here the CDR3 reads CASSAGQGGNEKLFF. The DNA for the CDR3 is TGTGCCAGCAGCGCCGGACAGGGAGGTAATGAAAAACTGTTTTTT.

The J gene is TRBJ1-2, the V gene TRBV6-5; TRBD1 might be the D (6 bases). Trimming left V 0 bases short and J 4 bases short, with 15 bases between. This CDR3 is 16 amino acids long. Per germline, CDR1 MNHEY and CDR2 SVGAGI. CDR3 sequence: CASSYSRIGGPYGYTF. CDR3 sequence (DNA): TGTGCCAGCAGTTACTCTCGGATAGGGGGACCCTATGGCTACACCTTC.

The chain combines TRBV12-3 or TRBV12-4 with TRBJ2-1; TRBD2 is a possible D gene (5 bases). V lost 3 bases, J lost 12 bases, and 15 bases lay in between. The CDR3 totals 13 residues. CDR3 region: CASSFRTLRWQFF. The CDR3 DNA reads TGTGCCAGCAGTTTTAGGACTCTTCGTTGGCAGTTCTTC.

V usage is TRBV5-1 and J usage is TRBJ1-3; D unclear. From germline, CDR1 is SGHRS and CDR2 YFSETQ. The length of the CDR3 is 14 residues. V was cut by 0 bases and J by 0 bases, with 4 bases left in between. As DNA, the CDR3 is TGCGCCAGCAGCTTGGGCAGCTCTGGAAACACCATATATTTT. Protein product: CASSLGSSGNTIYF.

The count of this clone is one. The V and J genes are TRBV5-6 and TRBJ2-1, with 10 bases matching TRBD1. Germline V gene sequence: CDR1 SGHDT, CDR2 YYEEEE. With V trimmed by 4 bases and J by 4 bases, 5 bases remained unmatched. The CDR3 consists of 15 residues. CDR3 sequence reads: CASSTPDRGYNEQFF. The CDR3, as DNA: TGTGCCAGCAGCACCCCGGACAGGGGGTACAATGAGCAGTTCTTC.

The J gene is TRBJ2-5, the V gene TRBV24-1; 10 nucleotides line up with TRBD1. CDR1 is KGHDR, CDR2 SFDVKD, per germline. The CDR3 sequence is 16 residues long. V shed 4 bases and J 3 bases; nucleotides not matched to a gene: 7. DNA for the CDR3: TGTGCCACCAGTGACCCCGGGACAGGGGACGAAGAGACCCAGTACTTC. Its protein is CATSDPGTGDEETQYF.

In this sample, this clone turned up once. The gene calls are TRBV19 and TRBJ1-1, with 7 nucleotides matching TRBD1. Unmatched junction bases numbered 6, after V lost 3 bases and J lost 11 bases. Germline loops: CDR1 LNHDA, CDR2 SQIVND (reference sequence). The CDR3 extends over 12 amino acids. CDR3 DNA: TGTGCCAGTAGTATTTCCGCACAGGGGGCTTTCTTT. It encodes CASSISAQGAFF.

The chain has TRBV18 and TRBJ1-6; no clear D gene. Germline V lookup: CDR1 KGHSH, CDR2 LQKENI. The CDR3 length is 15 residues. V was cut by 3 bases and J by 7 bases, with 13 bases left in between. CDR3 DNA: TGTGCCAGCTCACCGGTAGCCCACGAAAATTCACCCCTCCACTTT. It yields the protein CASSPVAHENSPLHF.

CDR3 nucleotide sequence: TGTGCCAGCGGCGATGGTGGGTCTAGACAGCCCCAGCATTTT. Translation: CASGDGGSRQPQHF. The chain has TRBV6-5 and TRBJ1-5; D uncertain. CDR3 length equals 14 residues. Germline loops: CDR1 MNHEY, CDR2 SVGAGI. Deletions cut 8 bases from V and 7 bases from J, with 18 bases between.

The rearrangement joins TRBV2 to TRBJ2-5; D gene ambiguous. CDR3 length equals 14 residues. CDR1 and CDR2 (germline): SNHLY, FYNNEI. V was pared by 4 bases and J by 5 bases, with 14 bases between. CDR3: CASSVRVRLETQYF. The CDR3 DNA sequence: TGTGCCAGCAGTGTGCGAGTTCGGTTGGAGACCCAGTACTTC.

The CDR3 sequence is CASSRQGTDTQYF. The DNA of the CDR3 is TGTGCCAGCAGCCGACAGGGCACAGATACGCAGTATTTT. The chain couples TRBV3-1 (or the pseudogene TRBV3-2) to TRBJ2-3, with D tentatively TRBD1 (6 bases). V was pared by 4 bases and J by 1 base, with 6 bases between. The CDR3 contains 13 residues. Germline lookup yields CDR1 LGHDT and CDR2 YNNKEL (reference sequence).

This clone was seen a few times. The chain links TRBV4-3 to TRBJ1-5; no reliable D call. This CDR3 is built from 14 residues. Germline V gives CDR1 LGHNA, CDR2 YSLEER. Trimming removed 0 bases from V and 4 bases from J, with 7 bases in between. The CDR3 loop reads CASSQDSRNQPQHF. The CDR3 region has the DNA TGCGCCAGCAGCCAAGATTCCAGGAATCAGCCCCAGCATTTT.

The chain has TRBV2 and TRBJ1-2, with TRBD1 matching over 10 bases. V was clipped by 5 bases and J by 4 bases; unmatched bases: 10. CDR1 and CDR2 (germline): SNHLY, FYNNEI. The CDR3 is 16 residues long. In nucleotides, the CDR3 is TGTGCCAGCAGTCGGGGACAGGGGACCAGTGGCTATGGCTACACCTTC. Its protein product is CASSRGQGTSGYGYTF.

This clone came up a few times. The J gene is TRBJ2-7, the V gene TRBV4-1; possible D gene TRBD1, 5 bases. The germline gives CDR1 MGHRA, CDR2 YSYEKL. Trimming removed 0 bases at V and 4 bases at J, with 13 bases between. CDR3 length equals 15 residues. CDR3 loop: CASSQELGAPYEQYF. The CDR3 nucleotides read TGCGCCAGCAGCCAAGAATTAGGGGCGCCATACGAGCAGTACTTC.